The T cell receptor (beta chain) described here comes from a study of OX40 agonist ivuxolimab in advanced cancers. The wider study: Clinicians treated patients with ivuxolimab, an agonistic anti-OX40 (CD134) antibody. With a range of roughly 20 to 85, age averaged approximately 54 years, and about 80% were male. Study results and limitations: CD8+ T cells were the subset that, on average, had more expanded clones than CD4+.

Sampled blood was obtained at baseline, cycle 4 day 1, and cycle 7 day 1. CDR3 size: 15 residues. The trim removed 5 bases at V and 4 bases at J, leaving 11 bases unmatched. Germline values: CDR1 SGHTA, CDR2 FQGNSA. Measured with immunoSEQ multiplex PCR; TCRdb has only the in-frame clones, and not every one. Seen here are tens of thousands of clones, about 90% observed once, and the top ten hold roughly 0.56%. With regard to this clone: Its target is not known.

This sequence joins TRBV7-2 and TRBJ2-7, with 7 bases identical to TRBD1. Sequencing used CD4+ or CD8+ T cells sorted from blood, obtained in a trial of the OX40 agonist ivuxolimab. The receptor comes from an adult with an advanced solid tumor such as melanoma, head and neck, liver or kidney cancer. DNA of the CDR3: TGTGCCAGCAGCCCCGTGACAGGGTTTAATTACGAGCAGTACTTC. This codes for CASSPVTGFNYEQYF.